This T cell receptor (beta chain) emerged from a study of CD8+CD57+ T cells in acquired aplastic anemia. The overall study: CD4+ and CD8+ cells, once sorted, gave DNA averaging about 3 ug. Study outcomes and limitations: Patients and controls turned out to have some 30 CD8+ CDR3 sequences in common.

On this clonotype: Its antigen is as yet unknown. This may come from a read error, since a much larger clone is one base off.

The CDR3 consists of 15 residues. Looked up from germline, CDR1 is SGHRS and CDR2 is YFSETQ. Trimming removed 1 base from V and 3 bases from J, with 11 bases in between. Genomic DNA, the template, was used for profiling of the TCR beta VDJ and CDR3. TCRdb called the reads again in MiXCR, with one record for every CDR3 protein. The sample lists 400,000 to 600,000 distinct CDR3 sequences; about a third were seen once. Patients chosen for sequencing had CD8+CD57+ cells that had expanded, as shown by flow cytometry. There was no therapy given to any patient before the blood sampling took place. What was sequenced was sorted CD4+, CD8+, or CD8+CD57+ T cells (not recorded which) from PBMCs. The chain couples TRBV5-1 to TRBJ1-5, with D uncertain. This sequence was found in a human donor with aplastic anemia. CDR3 sequence: CASSLRVGLNQPQHF. The CDR3 DNA reads TGCGCCAGCAGCTTGAGAGTGGGCCTCAATCAGCCCCAGCATTTT. The variable domain in full, completed from reference TRBV5-1 and TRBJ1-5, reads KAGVTQTPRYLIKTRGQQVTLSCSPISGHRSVSWYQQTPGQGLQFLFEYFSETQRNKGNFPGRFSGRQFSNSRSEMNVSTLELGDSALYLCASSLRVGLNQPQHFGDGTRLSIL.